The clone carrying this TCR delta chain has just a few counts. The antigen remains undetermined. This likely stems from a read error, as it lies one base from a far larger clone. This sample also contains other DNA sequences that code for the same CDR3. TCRdb re-processed the multiplex PCR reads via CATT. The sample includes 85,000 to 95,000 delta-chain clones, roughly 1.4% of them seen just once. Germline V gives CDR1 GEAIGNYY, CDR2 EKD. CDR3 length: 16 residues. The germline V and J ends were trimmed by 1 base and 1 base, with 7 bases remaining between them. The sample belongs to a study of γδ T cells in repeated Plasmodium falciparum infection. Across the whole study: Samples were taken at baseline, before some infections, and 21 days after each. Some Malian samples span acute malaria episodes; others come from no-transmission periods.

Gammadelta T cells were flow-sorted from PBMC into Vgamma9/Vdelta2+ and Vdelta2-negative populations for bulk analysis. Study results and limitations: Compared with Australian children, Malian Vdelta2-negative repertoires seemed more clonal, less diverse, less shared. Donors in Mali lived in a small rural village, largely one ethnic group.

J is TRDJ3 and V is TRDV2; D is unclear. No J gene is reported in TCRdb; it was inferred here by comparing the DNA with germline. Material for sequencing was gamma-delta T cells from blood. This receptor was taken from a pool of human donors (malaria-infected and uninfected, not separated). CDR3 region: CACDTPGSWDTRQMFF. For the CDR3, the DNA is TGTGCCTGTGACACACCGGGATCCTGGGACACCCGACAGATGTTTTTC.